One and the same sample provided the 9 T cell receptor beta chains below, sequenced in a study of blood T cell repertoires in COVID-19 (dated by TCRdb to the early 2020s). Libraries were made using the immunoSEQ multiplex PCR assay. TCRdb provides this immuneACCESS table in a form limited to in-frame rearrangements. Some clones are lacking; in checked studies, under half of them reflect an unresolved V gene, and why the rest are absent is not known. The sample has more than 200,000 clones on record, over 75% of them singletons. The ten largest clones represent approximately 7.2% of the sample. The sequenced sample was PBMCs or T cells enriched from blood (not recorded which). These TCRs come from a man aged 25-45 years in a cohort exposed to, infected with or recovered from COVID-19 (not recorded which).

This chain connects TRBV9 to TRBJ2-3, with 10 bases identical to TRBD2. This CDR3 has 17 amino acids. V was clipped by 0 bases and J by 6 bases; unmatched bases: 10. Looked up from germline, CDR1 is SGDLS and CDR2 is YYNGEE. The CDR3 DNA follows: TGTGCCAGCAGCGTAGGTGTGCTAGCGGGAGTCAGTGATACGCAGTATTTT. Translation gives CASSVGVLAGVSDTQYF.

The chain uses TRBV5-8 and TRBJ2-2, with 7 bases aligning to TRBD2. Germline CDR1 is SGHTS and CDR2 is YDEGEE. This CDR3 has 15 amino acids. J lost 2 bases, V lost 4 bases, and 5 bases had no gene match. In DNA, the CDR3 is TGTGCCAGCAGCCCCGGGACTACCAACACCGGGGAGCTGTTTTTT. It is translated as CASSPGTTNTGELFF.

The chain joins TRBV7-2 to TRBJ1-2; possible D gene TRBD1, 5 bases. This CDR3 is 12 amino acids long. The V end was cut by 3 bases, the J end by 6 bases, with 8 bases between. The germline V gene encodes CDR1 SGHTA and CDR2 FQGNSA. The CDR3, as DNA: TGTGCCAGCAGCTTCAACAGGAATGGCTACACCTTC. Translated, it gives CASSFNRNGYTF.

This chain's CDR3 is CASSTGTGGVQDGYTF. The CDR3 region has the DNA TGTGCCAGCTCAACCGGGACAGGGGGTGTTCAGGACGGCTACACCTTC. The chain is built from TRBV18 and TRBJ1-2; TRBD1 matches at 11 bases. CDR1 is KGHSH and CDR2 is LQKENI in the germline V gene. After removal of 5 bases from V and 8 bases from J, the junction contained 13 bases not matched to a gene. The CDR3 extends over 16 amino acids. The full variable domain, with the rest looked up from reference TRBV18 and TRBJ1-2, is NAGVMQNPRHLVRRRGQEARLRCSPMKGHSHVYWYRQLPEEGLKFMVYLQKENIIDESGMPKERFSAEFPKEGPSILRIQQVVRGDSAAYFCASSTGTGGVQDGYTFGSGTRLTVV.

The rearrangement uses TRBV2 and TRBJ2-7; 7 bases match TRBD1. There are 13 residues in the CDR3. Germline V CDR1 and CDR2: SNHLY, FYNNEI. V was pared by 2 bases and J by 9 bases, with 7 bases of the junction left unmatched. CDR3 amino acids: CASSESRQGTQYF. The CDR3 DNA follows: TGTGCCAGCAGTGAATCGAGACAGGGTACGCAGTACTTC. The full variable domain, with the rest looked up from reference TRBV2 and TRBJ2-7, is EPEVTQTPSHQVTQMGQEVILRCVPISNHLYFYWYRQILGQKVEFLVSFYNNEISEKSEIFDDQFSVERPDGSNFTLKIRSTKLEDSAMYFCASSESRQGTQYFGPGTRLTVT.

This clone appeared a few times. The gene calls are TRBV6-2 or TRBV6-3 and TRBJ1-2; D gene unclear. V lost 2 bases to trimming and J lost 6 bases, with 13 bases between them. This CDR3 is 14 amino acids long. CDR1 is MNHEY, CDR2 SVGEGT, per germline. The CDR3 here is CASSYAGAGHGYTF. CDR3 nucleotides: TGTGCCAGCAGTTACGCCGGAGCGGGCCATGGCTACACCTTC.

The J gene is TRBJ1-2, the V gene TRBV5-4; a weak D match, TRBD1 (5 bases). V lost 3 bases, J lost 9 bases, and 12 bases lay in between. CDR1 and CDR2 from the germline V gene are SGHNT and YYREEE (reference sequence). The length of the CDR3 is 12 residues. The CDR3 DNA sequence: TGTGCCAGCAGCTCGGGGACTGATCGCTACACCTTC. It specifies CASSSGTDRYTF.

CDR3 in amino acids: CSGHTWDSQETQYF. The DNA for the CDR3 is TGCAGCGGCCATACCTGGGACAGCCAAGAGACCCAGTACTTC. The chain recombines TRBV29-1 with TRBJ2-5, with TRBD1 identical over 7 bases. Germline CDR1 SQVTM, CDR2 ANQGSEA. Trimming took 7 bases from V and 1 from J; bases not matched to a gene: 9. The length of the CDR3 is 14 residues.

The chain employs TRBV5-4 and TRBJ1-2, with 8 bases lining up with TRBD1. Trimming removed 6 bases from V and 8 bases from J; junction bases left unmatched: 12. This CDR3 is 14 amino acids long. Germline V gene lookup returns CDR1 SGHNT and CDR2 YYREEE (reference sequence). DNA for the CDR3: TGTGCCAGCAACGACCGATCGACAGGGGTAGGCTACACCTTC. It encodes CASNDRSTGVGYTF.